Below are 28 T cell receptor beta chains sequenced from a single sample in a study of immune cell composition in non-small cell lung cancer. TCRdb's copy holds only in-frame clones and misses some; the assay was immunoSEQ multiplex PCR. The table has 2,000 to 2,500 clones, roughly 69% seen once. The normal lung sample lay at least 3 cm, and maximally far, from the tumour. Sample: non-adjacent lung tissue. All receptors come from a human donor with non-small cell lung cancer.

This chain links TRBV5-1 with TRBJ1-4; D remains unclear. This CDR3 spans 14 amino acids. V lost 0 bases and J 2 bases, leaving 5 bases between the germline ends. Germline V gene data show CDR1 as SGHRS and CDR2 as YFSETQ. The CDR3 reads CASSLVSTNEKLFF. CDR3 nucleotides: TGCGCCAGCAGCTTGGTCTCGACTAATGAAAAACTGTTTTTT.

The V gene is TRBV11-2, the J gene TRBJ1-1; TRBD1 agrees at 9 bases. Germline lookup yields CDR1 SGHAT and CDR2 FQNNGV. Trimming took 5 bases from V and 5 from J; bases not matched to a gene: 9. This CDR3 has 15 amino acids. This CDR3 reads CASSQGDRVGTEAFF. As DNA, the CDR3 is TGTGCCAGCAGCCAGGGGGACAGGGTGGGGACTGAAGCTTTCTTT.

This sequence joins TRBV5-4 and TRBJ2-7, with D perhaps TRBD2 (5 bases). There are 12 residues in the CDR3. Germline values: CDR1 SGHNT, CDR2 YYREEE (reference sequence). Between the trimmed V and J ends, which lost 0 bases and 5 bases, there was a span of 6 bases. The CDR3 region is CASSLERDEQYF. CDR3 DNA: TGTGCCAGCAGCTTGGAGAGGGACGAGCAGTACTTC.

This chain connects TRBV28 to TRBJ2-1; D gene uncertain. Trimming stripped 6 bases from V and 4 bases from J, with 7 bases between. The CDR3 is 12 amino acids. CDR1 is MDHEN, CDR2 SYDVKM, per germline. CDR3 residues: CASSLFYNEQFF. CDR3 DNA: TGTGCCAGCAGCCTTTTTTACAATGAGCAGTTCTTC.

The rearrangement joins TRBV6-5 to TRBJ1-2; TRBD1 agrees at 9 bases. The CDR3 consists of 15 residues. Germline V gene lookup returns CDR1 MNHEY and CDR2 SVGAGI. V lost 5 bases and J lost 2; bases outside the gene matches: 6. As DNA, the CDR3 is TGTGCCAGCAGTCAGGGACAGGGCCGCAACTATGGCTACACCTTC. Protein sequence: CASSQGQGRNYGYTF.

V gene TRBV5-1 combines with J gene TRBJ2-1; D call uncertain. This CDR3 contains 14 residues. The germline V and J ends were trimmed by 0 bases and 7 bases, with 11 bases remaining between them. Germline lookup yields CDR1 SGHRS and CDR2 YFSETQ. CDR3 sequence: CASSLGQPGNEQFF. The CDR3 DNA sequence: TGCGCCAGCAGCTTGGGCCAACCAGGAAATGAGCAGTTCTTC.

J is TRBJ2-1 and V is TRBV5-4; weak D call: TRBD1 (6 bases). The CDR3 extends over 14 amino acids. Germline CDR1 reads SGHNT; CDR2 reads YYREEE (reference sequence). With 3 bases removed from V and 0 bases from J, the gap between germline ends came to 7 bases. The CDR3 DNA is TGTGCCAGCAGCTCACAGGGCTCCTACAATGAGCAGTTCTTC. Translated, it gives CASSSQGSYNEQFF.

This rearrangement joins TRBV19 to TRBJ2-5; 8 bases match TRBD1. Germline V gives CDR1 LNHDA, CDR2 SQIVND (reference sequence). The CDR3 runs to 15 residues. V trimming: 4 bases; J trimming: 4 bases; junction bases outside the gene matches: 8. CDR3 in DNA: TGTGCCAGTAGTACCGGACAGGGTGGGAGAGAGACCCAGTACTTC. Amino acid sequence: CASSTGQGGRETQYF.

The gene calls are TRBV2 and TRBJ2-3; TRBD1 matches at 11 bases. The CDR3 totals 15 residues. Trimming removed 6 bases from V and 5 bases from J; junction bases left unmatched: 7. CDR1 is SNHLY, CDR2 FYNNEI, per germline. The CDR3 reads CASSAQGTGGDTQYF. CDR3 nucleotide sequence: TGTGCCAGCAGCGCGCAGGGGACAGGGGGAGATACGCAGTATTTT.

This rearrangement joins TRBV11-1 to TRBJ1-4; D is unclear. Trimming pared 0 bases from V and 8 bases from J, leaving 10 bases between. CDR1 SGHAT and CDR2 FQDESV come from the germline V gene (reference sequence). This CDR3 spans 14 amino acids. The CDR3, as DNA: TGTGCCAGCAGCTTAGCCCAGGTACCCGAAAAACTGTTTTTT. This gives the protein CASSLAQVPEKLFF. The full variable domain, with the rest looked up from reference TRBV11-1 and TRBJ1-4, is EAEVAQSPRYKITEKSQAVAFWCDPISGHATLYWYRQILGQGPELLVQFQDESVVDDSQLPKDRFSAERLKGVDSTLKIQPAELGDSAMYLCASSLAQVPEKLFFGSGTQLSVL.

This chain joins TRBV10-3 and TRBJ1-4, with D possibly being TRBD1 (6 bases). V lost 1 base and J lost 1, with 10 bases in between. The CDR3 sequence is 16 residues long. The germline CDR1 and CDR2 sequences are ENHRY and SYGVKD. The CDR3 bases are TGTGCCATCAGTGAGTTTGGACAGATAACTAATGAAAAACTGTTTTTT. Translating gives CAISEFGQITNEKLFF.

The chain combines TRBV13 with TRBJ2-3; 8 nucleotides line up with TRBD1. Germline lookup yields CDR1 PRHDT and CDR2 FYEKMQ (reference sequence). V shed 5 bases and J 5 bases; nucleotides not matched to a gene: 9. The CDR3 has 15 residues. CDR3 nucleotide sequence: TGTGCCAGCAGCCGAAGGGCAGGGGGCGTAGATACGCAGTATTTT. Its protein is CASSRRAGGVDTQYF.

In DNA form, the CDR3 reads TGTGCCAGCAGCTTACAGGGAACAGATACGCAGTATTTT. Its protein is CASSLQGTDTQYF. The V and J genes are TRBV11-3 and TRBJ2-3; TRBD1 might be the D (5 bases). Trimming took off 2 bases at V and 3 bases at J, with 6 bases between the two ends. The CDR3 runs 13 residues. CDR1 is SGHNT and CDR2 is YENEEA in the germline V gene.

The sample holds one count of this clone. This rearrangement joins TRBV7-6 to TRBJ2-3, with unresolved D. Deletions cut 3 bases from V and 1 base from J, with 5 bases between. Germline V gene data show CDR1 as SGHVS and CDR2 as FNYEAQ. The CDR3 extends over 13 amino acids. The CDR3, as DNA: TGTGCCAGCAGCTTCTCAGGCACAGATACGCAGTATTTT. It yields the protein CASSFSGTDTQYF.

This chain links TRBV2 with TRBJ2-7, with D unclear. The CDR3 spans 13 residues. With 1 base removed from V and 2 bases from J, the gap between germline ends came to 6 bases. Germline lookup yields CDR1 SNHLY and CDR2 FYNNEI. The chain's CDR3 is CASSEDSTYEQYF. The CDR3 region has the DNA TGTGCCAGCAGTGAAGACAGTACCTACGAGCAGTACTTC.

The chain uses TRBV25-1 and TRBJ2-1; possible D gene TRBD2, 7 bases. V lost 3 bases and J 7 bases, leaving 13 bases between the germline ends. The germline gives CDR1 MGHDK, CDR2 SYGVNS. The CDR3 loop spans 14 amino acids. The CDR3 here is CASSEGGARNEQFF. The CDR3 DNA reads TGTGCCAGCAGTGAGGGGGGGGCGAGAAATGAGCAGTTCTTC.

The chain recombines TRBV4-3 with TRBJ2-7; 11 bases match TRBD2. Trimming took 0 bases from V and 6 from J; bases not matched to a gene: 7. Germline assignment: CDR1 LGHNA and CDR2 YSLEER. The CDR3 sequence is 16 residues long. The CDR3 DNA sequence: TGCGCCAGCAGCCAAGATCGAGGTAGCGGGAGGGCCGAGCAGTACTTC. Translating it yields CASSQDRGSGRAEQYF.

To note about this clone: Within the sample, other DNA sequences also encode this same CDR3. The chain is built from TRBV6-5 and TRBJ1-1, with D tentatively TRBD1 (6 bases). Germline CDR1 is MNHEY and CDR2 is SVGAGI. This CDR3 comprises 11 residues. The ends were cut back, 5 bases at V and 11 bases at J, with 12 bases in the middle. This CDR3 is CASSPGTKAFF. CDR3 nucleotide sequence: TGTGCCAGCAGTCCTGGGACAAAGGCTTTCTTT.

The J gene is TRBJ2-3, the V gene TRBV21-1; the table gives TRBD2 as D, unverified against the DNA. TRBV21-1 is given as a pseudogene. The CDR3 extends over 19 amino acids. The CDR3 region is CASSKAPSGESSSTDTQYF. The DNA for the CDR3 is TGTGCCAGCAGCAAAGCGCCCAGCGGGGAGTCCTCTAGCACAGATACGCAGTATTTT.

The chain employs TRBV6-1 and TRBJ1-1; D unresolved. Germline values: CDR1 MNHNS, CDR2 SASEGT. This CDR3 region has 13 residues. V lost 8 bases and J lost 5, with 15 bases in between. CDR3 amino acids: CASSVGRTTEAFF. DNA for the CDR3: TGTGCCAGCTCGGTGGGGAGGACTACTGAAGCTTTCTTT.

In its sample, this clone is medium-sized. The chain couples TRBV28 to TRBJ1-2; tentative D call: TRBD1 (6 bases). V was pared by 5 bases and J by 8 bases, with 30 bases between. Germline values: CDR1 MDHEN, CDR2 SYDVKM. The CDR3 extends over 18 amino acids. In DNA form, the CDR3 reads TGTGCCAGCAGTCCCCGGGGGGGCACAGGGAATCTAGCGAGGGGCTACACCTTC. It codes for CASSPRGGTGNLARGYTF.

This clone was seen more than once but under ten times. The CDR3 DNA reads as TGTGCCAGCAGCTCCACCACAGGGTTGGATTCACCCCTCCACTTT. Its protein product is CASSSTTGLDSPLHF. The gene calls are TRBV7-3 and TRBJ1-6; D is perhaps TRBD1 (6 bases). The V end lost 4 bases, the J end lost 8 bases, and 15 bases lay between the germline ends. The germline V gene has CDR1 SGHTA and CDR2 FQGTGA. The CDR3 sequence is 15 residues long.

This chain connects TRBV2 to TRBJ2-5; the D gene is possibly TRBD2 (6 bases). Germline V gene sequence: CDR1 SNHLY, CDR2 FYNNEI. The CDR3 length is 13 residues. V was clipped by 4 bases and J by 1 base, with 7 bases between them. CDR3 residues: CASSVTSQETQYF. The CDR3 DNA follows: TGTGCCAGCAGTGTGACTAGCCAAGAGACCCAGTACTTC.

The rearrangement links TRBV4-3 to TRBJ2-7, with D tentatively TRBD2 (6 bases). The CDR3 consists of 14 residues. Germline-derived CDR1 and CDR2 are LGHNA and YSLEER. V was trimmed by 1 base and J by 6 bases, leaving 13 bases between them. CDR3 bases: TGCGCCAGCAGCCAAGCTGGTTCGGGGGTCGAGCAGTACTTC. It specifies CASSQAGSGVEQYF.

V is TRBV2 and J is TRBJ2-7, with D perhaps TRBD2 (5 bases). V was cut by 6 bases and J by 6 bases, with 15 bases left in between. Germline CDR1 is SNHLY and CDR2 is FYNNEI. The CDR3 has 13 residues. CDR3 protein: CASRVVRVVEQYF. CDR3 nucleotides: TGTGCCAGCAGGGTGGTGAGGGTCGTCGAGCAGTACTTC. Complete variable domain (other parts from reference TRBV2 and TRBJ2-7): EPEVTQTPSHQVTQMGQEVILRCVPISNHLYFYWYRQILGQKVEFLVSFYNNEISEKSEIFDDQFSVERPDGSNFTLKIRSTKLEDSAMYFCASRVVRVVEQYFGPGTRLTVT.

This clone was seen only a few times. The chain links TRBV5-1 to TRBJ1-1, with 7 bases matching TRBD1. The CDR3 is made up of 14 amino acids. Germline V CDR1 and CDR2: SGHRS, YFSETQ. V dropped 3 bases and J dropped 5; count of bases not matched to a gene: 7. Written as DNA, the CDR3 is TGCGCCAGCAGCTCTGGACAGGAGGTTACTGAAGCTTTCTTT. Translated, it gives CASSSGQEVTEAFF.

Concerning this clone: This same CDR3 is encoded by further DNA sequences in the sample. V usage is TRBV6-5 and J usage is TRBJ1-1, with a tentative D call TRBD1 (6 bases). The CDR3 contains 11 residues. Germline V CDR1 and CDR2: MNHEY, SVGAGI. Trimming removed 5 bases from V and 11 bases from J, with 12 bases in between. CDR3 coding DNA: TGTGCCAGCAGTCCCGGGACAAAGGCTTTCTTT. It encodes CASSPGTKAFF.

V is TRBV6-9 and J is TRBJ1-5; TRBD1 agrees at 7 bases. Losses at the gene ends were 3 bases for V and 5 bases for J; bases not matched to a gene: 7. CDR3 length equals 15 residues. The germline V gene has CDR1 MNHGY and CDR2 SVAAGI. CDR3 bases: TGTGCCAGCAGTTACACTACAGGGGCCGATCAGCCCCAGCATTTT. It translates to CASSYTTGADQPQHF.